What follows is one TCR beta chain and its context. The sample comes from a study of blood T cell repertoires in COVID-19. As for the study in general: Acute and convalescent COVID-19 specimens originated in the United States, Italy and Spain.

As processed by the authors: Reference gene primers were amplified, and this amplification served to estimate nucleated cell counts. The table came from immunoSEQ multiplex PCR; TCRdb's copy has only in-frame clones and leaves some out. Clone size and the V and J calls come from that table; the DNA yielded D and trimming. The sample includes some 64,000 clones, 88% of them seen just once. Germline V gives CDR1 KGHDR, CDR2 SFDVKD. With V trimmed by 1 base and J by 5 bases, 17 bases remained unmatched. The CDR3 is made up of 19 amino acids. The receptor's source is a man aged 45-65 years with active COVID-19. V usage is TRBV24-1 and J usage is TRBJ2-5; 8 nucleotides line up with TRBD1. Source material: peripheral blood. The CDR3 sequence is CATSDFPILDRVEAETQYF. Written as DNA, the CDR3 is TGTGCCACCAGTGATTTCCCCATCCTGGACAGGGTAGAGGCCGAGACCCAGTACTTC.